Below are 25 T cell receptor beta chains sequenced from a single sample in a study of post-analysis software for immune sequencing data. Study-level points and caveats: When patients were compared with controls, four or five TRBV segments were more frequent, TRBV5-6, TRBV5-1 and TRBV20-1 among them.

The TCR beta cDNA libraries carried unique molecular identifiers. TCRdb fed the PCR reads into MiXCR, producing one record per CDR3 protein. This sample yields roughly 540,000 distinct CDR3 sequences, of which around 31% are seen a single time; 5% to 6% belongs to the top ten. The antigens these receptors bind are not known. The specimen was blood. Receptor source: a girl between 2 and 17 years old with multiple sclerosis.

The chain uses TRBV6-6 and TRBJ2-5; D possibly corresponds to TRBD2 (6 bases). This CDR3 spans 15 amino acids. V was trimmed by 2 bases and J by 11 bases, leaving 21 bases between them. Germline V CDR1 and CDR2: MNHNY, SVGAGI (reference sequence). The CDR3 sequence: CASSYADRASGEQYF. The DNA of the CDR3 is TGTGCCAGCAGTTACGCCGATAGGGCCTCGGGGGAGCAGTACTTC.

The chain links TRBV12-3 or TRBV12-4 to TRBJ2-5; D may be TRBD2 (7 bases). The V end lost 4 bases, the J end lost 5 bases, and 14 bases lay between the germline ends. The CDR3 covers 14 residues. CDR3 DNA: TGTGCCAGCAGTTCCGGGGGGCGTCGGGAGACCCAGTACTTC. As protein: CASSSGGRRETQYF.

The V call is TRBV7-2, the J call TRBJ1-1, with no clear D. In germline, CDR1 is SGHTA, CDR2 FQGNSA. The CDR3 runs 17 residues. With 6 bases removed from V and 1 base from J, the gap between germline ends came to 21 bases. DNA for the CDR3: TGTGCCAGCAGTCATAGGGCGTTGGGTCACTCGAACACTGAAGCTTTCTTT. It yields the protein CASSHRALGHSNTEAFF.

There are a few counts of this clonotype. The chain employs TRBV12-3 or TRBV12-4 and TRBJ2-3, with TRBD2 as a possible D gene (6 bases). V lost 7 bases to trimming and J lost 0 bases, with 14 bases between them. The CDR3 length is 15 residues. CDR3 loop: CASTHSGPSTDTQYF. The CDR3 DNA reads as TGTGCCAGCACCCATAGCGGTCCTAGCACAGATACGCAGTATTTT.

This clonotype was counted many times. The genes are TRBV11-2 and TRBJ1-2; the D gene is possibly TRBD1 (5 bases). V was pared by 0 bases and J by 6 bases, with 14 bases between. CDR3 length equals 15 residues. Per germline, CDR1 SGHAT and CDR2 FQNNGV. The CDR3 loop is CASSLDQQGLNGYTF. CDR3 bases: TGTGCCAGCAGCTTAGATCAGCAGGGTTTGAATGGCTACACCTTC.

The J gene is TRBJ2-3, the V gene TRBV7-9; 13 bases agree with TRBD2. J was trimmed by 3 bases and V by 0 bases; bases with no gene match: 6. CDR1 and CDR2 (germline): SEHNR, FQNEAQ (reference sequence). The CDR3 consists of 18 residues. The CDR3: CASSLAPGLAGETDTQYF. CDR3 in DNA: TGTGCCAGCAGCTTAGCGCCAGGACTAGCGGGGGAAACAGATACGCAGTATTTT.

The chain recombines TRBV20-1 with TRBJ1-1; unclear D gene. V was trimmed by 4 bases and J by 3 bases, leaving 15 bases between them. This CDR3 spans 14 amino acids. Germline CDR1 is DFQATT and CDR2 is SNEGSKA (reference sequence). As DNA, the CDR3 is TGCAGTGCTATAAGGGTCGGGTTGTACACTGAAGCTTTCTTT. It yields the protein CSAIRVGLYTEAFF.

The rearrangement uses TRBV14 and TRBJ2-1; D is ambiguous. Germline CDR1 SGHDN, CDR2 FVKESK. The V gene lost 0 bases and the J gene lost 6 bases, with 12 bases spanning the gap. The CDR3 extends over 15 amino acids. The CDR3 region is CASSQDRASVNEQFF. CDR3 in DNA: TGTGCCAGCAGCCAAGATAGGGCTAGTGTCAATGAGCAGTTCTTC.

There are a few counts of this clonotype. V gene TRBV6-5 combines with J gene TRBJ1-1; D gene ambiguous. V lost 11 bases, J lost 3 bases, and 16 bases lay in between. The CDR3 has 13 amino acids. Germline assignment: CDR1 MNHEY and CDR2 SVGAGI. In DNA form, the CDR3 reads TGTGCCTCGAGGGCTACTTGGGACACTGAAGCTTTCTTT. It specifies CASRATWDTEAFF.

The chain carries TRBV6-5 and TRBJ1-1; weak D call: TRBD1 (5 bases). Germline assignment: CDR1 MNHEY and CDR2 SVGAGI. Trimming took 2 bases from V and 1 from J, leaving 17 bases between them. The CDR3 totals 17 residues. CDR3 amino acids: CASSYPAGPRGNTEAFF. In DNA, the CDR3 is TGTGCCAGCAGTTACCCAGCGGGCCCAAGGGGGAACACTGAAGCTTTCTTT.

This clonotype was seen more than once but under ten times. The chain employs TRBV6-5 and TRBJ1-2; weak D call: TRBD1 (6 bases). CDR3 length equals 15 residues. V shed 6 bases and J shed 2 bases, with 16 bases lying between them. Germline-derived CDR1 and CDR2 are MNHEY and SVGAGI. CDR3 loop: CASSRGGRRNYGYTF. The CDR3 coding sequence is TGTGCCAGCAGCCGAGGGGGGAGGAGGAACTATGGCTACACCTTC.

This clonotype appeared a few times. The rearrangement links TRBV19 to TRBJ2-7; a weak D match, TRBD2 (6 bases). There are 15 residues in the CDR3. V lost 3 bases, J lost 2 bases, and 14 bases lay in between. The germline V gene has CDR1 LNHDA and CDR2 SQIVND (reference sequence). CDR3 residues: CASSMVGGPTYEQYF. CDR3 sequence (DNA): TGTGCCAGTAGTATGGTGGGGGGACCCACCTACGAGCAGTACTTC.

V is TRBV28 and J is TRBJ1-2, with 8 bases lining up with TRBD1. V was pared by 8 bases and J by 3 bases, with 2 bases of the junction left unmatched. Germline assignment: CDR1 MDHEN and CDR2 SYDVKM. The CDR3 length is 12 residues. CDR3 bases: TGTGCCAGCGGACAGGGTGACTATGGCTACACCTTC. It specifies CASGQGDYGYTF.

This clonotype showed up just once. This sequence may be a read error, since a much larger clone differs from it by one base. CDR3 sequence reads: CANRSGTGTQYF. Here the CDR3 DNA reads TGTGCCAACAGGTCCGGGACAGGAACGCAGTATTTT. J is TRBJ2-3 and V is TRBV5-6; 8 bases match TRBD1. V shed 9 bases, J shed 9 bases, and the junction held 9 bases outside the gene matches. Germline values: CDR1 SGHDT, CDR2 YYEEEE. The CDR3 is 12 amino acids.

The V call is TRBV10-3, the J call TRBJ2-5; D might be TRBD1 (5 bases). Germline CDR1 is ENHRY and CDR2 is SYGVKD. Trimming removed 4 bases from V and 3 bases from J, with 9 bases in between. The length of the CDR3 is 13 residues. The CDR3 here is CAISGPQEETQYF. In nucleotides, the CDR3 is TGTGCCATCAGTGGACCACAGGAAGAGACCCAGTACTTC.

In regard to this clonotype: One junction end does not reproduce the germline sequence, and a read error may be involved. The chain is built from TRBV24-1 and TRBJ2-1; D not certain. The germline gives CDR1 KGHDR, CDR2 SFDVKD. This CDR3 has 12 residues. CDR3 residues: CTTSDAYNEQFF. The CDR3 DNA reads TGTACCACCAGTGATGCTTACAATGAGCAGTTCTTC.

The table lists this clonotype with a few counts. The chain carries TRBV7-8 and TRBJ2-7; D call uncertain. Trimming removed 2 bases at V and 5 bases at J, with 7 bases between. Per the germline V gene, CDR1 is SGHVS and CDR2 is FQNEAQ. The CDR3 length is 12 residues. The CDR3 coding sequence is TGTGCCAGCAGCTTAAGTGAAAACGAGCAGTACTTC. Protein sequence: CASSLSENEQYF. The full variable domain, rest sourced from reference TRBV7-8 and TRBJ2-7, is GAGVSQSPRYKVAKRGQDVALRCDPISGHVSLFWYQQALGQGPEFLTYFQNEAQLDKSGLPSDRFFAERPEGSVSTLKIQRTQQEDSAVYLCASSLSENEQYFGPGTRLTVT.

V is TRBV15 and J is TRBJ2-1; 10 bases fit TRBD2. After removal of 1 base from V and 4 bases from J, the junction contained 7 bases not matched to a gene. The CDR3 sequence is 17 residues long. CDR1 is LNHNV, CDR2 YYDKDF, per germline (reference sequence). This CDR3 reads CATSRALLAGKYNEQFF. CDR3 coding DNA: TGTGCCACCAGCAGAGCCCTACTAGCGGGGAAGTACAATGAGCAGTTCTTC.

The chain joins TRBV6-2 or TRBV6-3 to TRBJ2-1, with TRBD1 matching over 7 bases. The V and J ends lost 8 bases and 2 bases, in that order; junction bases with no gene match: 6. The CDR3 is made up of 14 amino acids. Germline V gene sequence: CDR1 MNHEY, CDR2 SVGEGT. CDR3 coding DNA: TGTGCCAGCGCCTACAGGGGTACCTACAATGAGCAGTTCTTC. This codes for CASAYRGTYNEQFF.

This chain links TRBV24-1 with TRBJ2-1, with 7 nucleotides matching TRBD1. Looked up from germline, CDR1 is KGHDR and CDR2 is SFDVKD. V shed 4 bases and J 6 bases; nucleotides not matched to a gene: 8. The CDR3 has 15 amino acids. In nucleotides, the CDR3 is TGTGCCACCAGTGACCGTAGCCGGGACAGCAATGAGCAGTTCTTC. Its protein product is CATSDRSRDSNEQFF.

There are a few counts of this clonotype. The V and J genes are TRBV3-1 and TRBJ2-5, with D perhaps given as TRBD1 or TRBD2 (5 bases each). The CDR3 has 15 residues. The germline gives CDR1 LGHDT, CDR2 YNNKEL (reference sequence). Trimming shortened V by 2 bases and J by 1 base, and 11 bases separated the two germline ends. The CDR3 DNA reads as TGTGCCAGCAGCCAACCCGTTGGGGGCCAAGAGACCCAGTACTTC. Translated: CASSQPVGGQETQYF.

In its sample, this clonotype was seen many times. The chain employs TRBV6-2 or TRBV6-3 and TRBJ2-7; D is perhaps TRBD2 (5 bases). V lost 2 bases, J lost 2 bases, and 13 bases lay in between. Germline CDR1 reads MNHEY; CDR2 reads SVGEGT. The CDR3 has 15 amino acids. The CDR3 sequence: CASSYRPGMTYEQYF. As DNA, the CDR3 is TGTGCCAGCAGTTACCGCCCCGGGATGACCTACGAGCAGTACTTC.

CDR3 in DNA: TGCAGTGCTACCTTGTCCCCCGAGGGCTATGGCTACACCTTC. Translated: CSATLSPEGYGYTF. The chain has TRBV20-1 and TRBJ1-2; D gene uncertain. Trimming pared 4 bases from V and 4 bases from J, leaving 16 bases between. This CDR3 comprises 14 residues. The germline gives CDR1 DFQATT, CDR2 SNEGSKA (reference sequence).

The V call is TRBV15, the J call TRBJ2-1; 7 nucleotides match TRBD2. CDR1 is LNHNV and CDR2 is YYDKDF in the germline V gene (reference sequence). V lost 0 bases and J lost 7; bases outside the gene matches: 12. The CDR3 totals 17 residues. The CDR3 DNA follows: TGTGCCACCAGCAGAGATCTTGGCGGGGGAGGTTCGAATGAGCAGTTCTTC. It translates to CATSRDLGGGGSNEQFF.

The V and J genes are TRBV4-1 and TRBJ2-1; D remains unclear. Trimming took 2 bases from V and 0 from J, leaving 14 bases between them. CDR1 and CDR2 (germline): MGHRA, YSYEKL. This CDR3 has 17 residues. The CDR3 nucleotides are TGCGCCAGCAGCCAACTGGATCTAGGCTTCTCCTACAATGAGCAGTTCTTC. Protein: CASSQLDLGFSYNEQFF.